The 24 T cell receptor beta chains listed next were all sequenced from one sample in a study of T cells after yellow fever vaccination (dated by TCRdb to 2018 to 2020). The receptor library was made with 5' RACE. Data came from an Illumina HiSeq 2500. TCRdb reworked the public reads: Q25 trimming with fastp, MiXCR clone assembly, productive beta chains retained. Each record represents a unique CDR3 protein, reported with the most common genes and DNA among its rows. Recorded for this sample are about 68,000 distinct CDR3 sequences; around 7% of them occurred a single time. The ten largest clonotypes hold approximately 35% of the sample. This specimen's treatment or condition label, interpreted: live attenuated yellow fever vaccine strain. Sequences were derived from CD8+ T cells sorted from PBMCs, sampled more than 40 days after the first yellow fever vaccination. The receptor source for this set is a man aged 18 to 29 who received the YFV17D yellow fever vaccine.

This clonotype has a count of ten or more. V usage is TRBV7-2 and J usage is TRBJ2-2; 7 bases fit TRBD2. Trimming took 6 bases from V and 3 from J; bases not matched to a gene: 7. Germline-derived CDR1 and CDR2 are SGHTA and FQGNSA. The CDR3 runs 15 residues. The CDR3 loop reads CASRPASGYTGELFF. The CDR3 DNA reads as TGTGCCAGCAGACCCGCTAGCGGCTACACCGGGGAGCTGTTTTTT.

The chain is built from TRBV12-3 or TRBV12-4 and TRBJ1-3; the D is unclear. The CDR3 is made up of 13 amino acids. V dropped 4 bases and J dropped 4 bases, with 8 bases sitting between them. The CDR3 coding sequence is TGTGCCAGCAGTTCAGTCAGGGGAAACACCATATATTTT. Protein: CASSSVRGNTIYF.

This clonotype was seen at least ten times. This rearrangement joins TRBV4-1 to TRBJ2-7, with 8 bases identical to TRBD2. The CDR3 has 15 residues. Germline V CDR1 and CDR2: MGHRA, YSYEKL. The V gene end was trimmed by 2 bases and the J gene end by 2 bases; junction bases not matched to a gene: 5. The CDR3 reads CASSQTSGGAYEQYV. The CDR3 nucleotides read TGCGCCAGCAGCCAAACCTCGGGGGGGGCCTACGAGCAGTACGTC.

There are many counts of this clonotype. The CDR3 DNA is TGTGCCAGCAGCTTTGACCCGACCGGGGAGCTGTTTTTT. This translates into CASSFDPTGELFF. The chain is built from TRBV7-9 and TRBJ2-2; D remains ambiguous. CDR1 and CDR2 from the germline V gene are SEHNR and FQNEAQ (reference sequence). The CDR3 is 13 residues long. The V end lost 3 bases, the J end lost 5 bases, and 7 bases lay between the germline ends.

This chain links TRBV14 with TRBJ2-1, with TRBD1 matching 8 bases. With V trimmed by 4 bases and J by 2 bases, 7 bases remained unmatched. Germline CDR1 reads SGHDN; CDR2 reads FVKESK. The CDR3 is made up of 16 amino acids. CDR3 in DNA: TGTGCCAGCAGCCCCCTGGGGACAGGAGCCTACAATGAGCAGTTCTTC. Translation gives CASSPLGTGAYNEQFF.

This clonotype was seen at least ten times. The gene calls are TRBV18 and TRBJ2-1; D unresolved. The CDR3 covers 12 residues. Germline CDR1 is KGHSH and CDR2 is LQKENI. The germline V and J ends were trimmed by 0 bases and 7 bases, with 4 bases remaining between them. The CDR3 sequence: CASSPPENEQFF. The CDR3 nucleotides are TGTGCCAGCTCACCACCAGAGAATGAGCAGTTCTTC.

This clonotype was observed at least ten times. The V gene is TRBV27, the J gene TRBJ2-2; either TRBD1 or TRBD2 may supply D (5 bases each). The CDR3 extends over 13 amino acids. The germline CDR1 and CDR2 sequences are MNHEY and SMNVEV (reference sequence). Deletions cut 8 bases from V and 0 bases from J, with 7 bases between. CDR3 sequence: CASGGTNTGELFF. CDR3 in DNA: TGTGCCAGCGGGGGAACGAACACCGGGGAGCTGTTTTTT.

This clonotype was detected many times. The chain combines TRBV4-1 with TRBJ2-1; D not resolved. The V gene lost 1 base and the J gene lost 6 bases, with 7 bases spanning the gap. CDR1 and CDR2 from the germline V gene are MGHRA and YSYEKL. The CDR3 contains 13 residues. The chain's CDR3 is CASSQGDSNEQFF. The CDR3, as DNA: TGCGCCAGCAGCCAAGGAGACTCCAATGAGCAGTTCTTC.

This clonotype was counted a few times. The V call is TRBV29-1, the J call TRBJ2-1, with unresolved D. The CDR3 covers 13 residues. The V end lost 6 bases, the J end lost 5 bases, and 14 bases lay between the germline ends. The germline gives CDR1 SQVTM, CDR2 ANQGSEA. The CDR3: CSVPPLNHNEQFF. CDR3 nucleotide sequence: TGCAGCGTCCCCCCACTGAACCACAATGAGCAGTTCTTC.

Many counts were recorded for this clonotype. The chain links TRBV27 to TRBJ2-2; possible D gene TRBD2, 6 bases. Between the trimmed V and J ends, which lost 10 bases and 0 bases, there was a span of 12 bases. Germline lookup yields CDR1 MNHEY and CDR2 SMNVEV (reference sequence). This CDR3 comprises 14 residues. CDR3 protein: CATSGETNTGELFF. The CDR3 DNA is TGTGCCACCTCGGGGGAAACGAACACCGGGGAGCTGTTTTTT.

This clonotype was seen more than once but under ten times. The DNA for the CDR3 is TGTGCCTGGAGTGCCCGGGATGTCAATCAGCCCCAGCATTTT. Its translation is CAWSARDVNQPQHF. The chain is built from TRBV30 and TRBJ1-5; D unclear. This CDR3 has 14 residues. Germline values: CDR1 GTSNPN, CDR2 SVGIG (reference sequence). Trimming stripped 1 base from V and 3 bases from J, with 10 bases between. The full variable domain, its missing parts supplied by reference TRBV30 and TRBJ1-5, is SQTIHQWPATLVQPVGSPLSLECTVEGTSNPNLYWYRQAAGRGLQLLFYSVGIGQISSEVPQNLSASRPQDRQFILSSKKLLLSDSGFYLCAWSARDVNQPQHFGDGTRLSIL.

This clonotype was observed at least ten times. V is TRBV5-1 and J is TRBJ2-7, with TRBD2 matching 9 bases. Unmatched junction bases numbered 3, after V lost 0 bases and J lost 2 bases. Looked up from germline, CDR1 is SGHRS and CDR2 is YFSETQ. The CDR3 runs to 15 residues. CDR3 protein: CASSLAERGAYEQYF. The DNA of the CDR3 is TGCGCCAGCAGCTTGGCCGAGCGGGGGGCCTACGAGCAGTACTTC.

This clonotype was counted ten times or more. This chain uses TRBV5-6 with TRBJ2-5; D is ambiguous. The CDR3 extends over 14 amino acids. Germline values: CDR1 SGHDT, CDR2 YYEEEE. The germline V and J ends were trimmed by 0 bases and 5 bases, with 11 bases remaining between them. Written as DNA, the CDR3 is TGTGCCAGCAGCTTGGAAATTGGTTATGAGACCCAGTACTTC. Residues: CASSLEIGYETQYF.

This clonotype was seen more than once but under ten times. The chain combines TRBV6-1 with TRBJ2-7; D is unclear. There are 13 residues in the CDR3. V was trimmed by 1 base and J by 7 bases, leaving 11 bases between them. CDR1 and CDR2 from the germline V gene are MNHNS and SASEGT. Here the CDR3 DNA reads TGTGCCAGCAGTGAAGTGGGCCCCCGGGAGCAGTACGTC. It encodes CASSEVGPREQYV.

This clonotype was counted many times. The chain is built from TRBV6-2 or TRBV6-3 and TRBJ2-5; D might be TRBD1 (5 bases). The V end lost 0 bases, the J end lost 0 bases, and 8 bases lay between the germline ends. The CDR3 spans 15 residues. Germline V gives CDR1 MNHEY, CDR2 SVGEGT. The CDR3 loop is CASSYSTRDQETQYF. In DNA form, the CDR3 reads TGTGCCAGCAGTTACTCGACCAGGGACCAAGAGACCCAGTACTTC.

This clonotype was recorded a few times. The chain combines TRBV6-2 or TRBV6-3 with TRBJ1-5, with D perhaps matching TRBD1 (5 bases). CDR3 length equals 14 residues. In germline, CDR1 is MNHEY, CDR2 SVGEGT. Trimming removed 2 bases from V and 6 bases from J, with 11 bases in between. The CDR3 DNA sequence: TGTGCCAGCAGTTACGGGGGGAGAGGTCAGCCCCAGCATTTT. It codes for CASSYGGRGQPQHF.

This clonotype was found a few times. The J gene is TRBJ2-7, the V gene TRBV5-1; TRBD1 matches 10 bases. V lost 4 bases, J lost 2 bases, and 6 bases stayed unmatched. The CDR3 is made up of 15 amino acids. The V gene's germline CDR1 is SGHRS and CDR2 YFSETQ. The DNA for the CDR3 is TGCGCCAGCAGCCTAGGACAGGGGGTAGCCTACGAGCAGTACTTC. It is translated as CASSLGQGVAYEQYF.

This clonotype was counted at least ten times. The CDR3 spells CASSQDLRAGSTDTQYF. CDR3 coding DNA: TGTGCCAGCAGCCAAGATCTTCGAGCGGGGAGCACAGATACGCAGTATTTT. The chain uses TRBV3-1 and TRBJ2-3; the match to TRBD2 covers 7 bases. The CDR3 length is 17 residues. Trimming cost V 0 bases and J 0 bases; bases outside gene matches: 6. Per germline, CDR1 LGHDT and CDR2 YNNKEL (reference sequence).

Ten or more counts support this clonotype. The J gene is TRBJ2-7, the V gene TRBV11-2; no definite D call. The length of the CDR3 is 11 residues. CDR1 SGHAT and CDR2 FQNNGV come from the germline V gene. V lost 4 bases and J 7 bases, leaving 8 bases between the germline ends. CDR3 bases: TGTGCCAGCAGCTACTTAGGGGAGCAGTACTTC. Protein product: CASSYLGEQYF.

This clonotype has just a few counts. The genes are TRBV5-5 and TRBJ1-1, with 8 bases lining up with TRBD1. This CDR3 contains 15 residues. Germline V gene sequence: CDR1 SGHKS, CDR2 YYEKEE (reference sequence). J gave up 1 base and V 4 bases, and 6 bases lay outside the gene matches. CDR3 DNA: TGTGCCAGCAGCCCTGGACAGGGATCGAACACTGAAGCTTTCTTT. Encoded protein: CASSPGQGSNTEAFF.

At least ten counts were recorded for this clonotype. The rearrangement joins TRBV6-5 to TRBJ2-1; 9 nucleotides line up with TRBD1. The CDR3 has 15 amino acids. Trimming at V came to 7 bases and at J to 6 bases, leaving 10 bases not matched to a gene. Germline assignment: CDR1 MNHEY and CDR2 SVGAGI. The CDR3 is CASTRGPTGGNEQFF. Written as DNA, the CDR3 is TGTGCCAGCACTAGAGGCCCGACAGGGGGCAATGAGCAGTTCTTC.

This clonotype was seen repeatedly, ten times or more. CDR3 nucleotides: TGTGCCAGCAGTCCCCGGACAGATACGCAGTATTTT. This translates into CASSPRTDTQYF. This chain links TRBV12-3 or TRBV12-4 with TRBJ2-3, with D hard to call. The CDR3 has 12 residues. With 5 bases removed from V and 3 bases from J, the gap between germline ends came to 6 bases.

There are a few counts of this clonotype. The J gene is TRBJ2-7, the V gene TRBV7-2; D is ambiguous. The CDR3 consists of 13 residues. V was cut by 3 bases and J by 1 base, with 7 bases left in between. The germline gives CDR1 SGHTA, CDR2 FQGNSA. The DNA for the CDR3 is TGTGCCAGCAGCTTGGCAGGTTCCTACGAGCAGTACGTC. Translated, it gives CASSLAGSYEQYV.

This clonotype was counted ten times or more. The chain uses TRBV6-4 and TRBJ2-6, with a possible D match to TRBD1 (6 bases). The V end lost 6 bases, the J end lost 0 bases, and 12 bases lay between the germline ends. Germline V gene data show CDR1 as MRHNA and CDR2 as SNTAGT. The CDR3 contains 16 residues. For the CDR3, the DNA is TGTGCCAGCAGAGAGACAGGAAGCTCTGGGGCCAACGTCCTGACTTTC. This gives the protein CASRETGSSGANVLTF.